This TCR beta chain was captured by sequencing in a study of regulatory T cells in long-lasting Graves disease (dated by TCRdb to about 2021). In the study overall: Persistent Graves' disease was defined as antithyroid drug treatment for over 5 years with persistently positive TSH receptor autoantibodies. In the clinical cohort, patients with persistent Graves' disease had used antithyroid drugs for an average of roughly ten years. The study was conducted in China and was registered as a clinical trial. Peripheral blood TCR sequencing and RNA sequencing compared persistent Graves' disease patients with newly diagnosed Graves' disease patients. A total of 35 or so samples underwent TCR sequencing: some 13 from persistent and roughly 20 from newly diagnosed Graves' disease patients.

This clonotype was observed many times. Its antigen is currently not known. Per-base quality was not reported, and no clone a single base away is much larger than it. What the research found in general, with its limitations: Patients with persistent disease shared more public clonotypes (around 2,700) than newly diagnosed patients did (approximately 990). TRBV28, TRBJ1-2 and TRBJ2-5 were preferentially used in persistent disease, while TRBV20-1 and TRBJ2-1 were favored in newly diagnosed disease. Compared with newly diagnosed patients, patients with persistent Graves' disease had lower TCR Shannon entropy and fewer highly expanded clones, which suggests clonal expansion. The authors noted that the small sample size was a limitation that may lower accuracy. Only the TCR beta chain was sequenced and analyzed. Peripheral blood alone was examined, since thyroid tissue, which constituted the primary lesion, could not be accessed.

What the time point label conveys for this sample: persistent/refractory GD, antithyroid drugs over 5 years with positive TRAb. For both TCR sequencing and RNA sequencing, RNA was extracted from PBMCs in TRIzol. The diagnosis of Graves' disease followed American Thyroid Association guidelines. Patients were recruited from an endocrinology department in Xi'an, China. Each patient gave approximately 9 milliliters of peripheral blood, collected in an EDTA anticoagulant tube. Ficoll Paque Plus density gradient separation was used to isolate PBMCs, and no additional T cell sorting was done. RNA quality was checked with an Agilent 2100 Bioanalyzer and agarose gel, and concentration with a NanoDrop 2000. The CDR3 covers 14 residues, taking in both the cysteine and the phenylalanine. Of the read, only the CDR3 DNA is kept; its 42 bases are in frame from base 1. For CDR1 and CDR2, the germline V gene (reference sequence) lists DFQATT and SNEGSKA. Trimming takes 3 bases off V and 3 bases off J; junction bases not matched to a gene: 6.

Library generation was performed with multiplex PCR. Sequencing took place on an Illumina HiSeq 4000. TCR beta libraries were built with iRepertoire HTBI primers and Arm-PCR amplification of CDR3 regions. PCR products were gel purified before sequencing. Under the source paper's analysis protocol: A total of fewer than 80 TRBV and 14 TRBJ segments were identified across samples and were used for gene usage analysis of CDR3 amino acid clonotypes. COPE and FqMerger were used to merge the filtered high-quality paired reads into contigs. BLAST was used to align contigs to IMGT TRBV, TRBD and TRBJ reference genes, and CDR3 was defined according to IMGT. Any clonotype with a frequency above 0.1% was counted as a highly expanded clone. Shannon entropy served as the measure of repertoire diversity, while the Gini coefficient captured V-J evenness. Public clonotypes were defined as clonotypes shared by more than one individual. TCRdb's own reprocessing of the public reads used fastp at Q25 and MiXCR and kept productive beta chains. Here each entry gathers all rows of one CDR3 protein and keeps the most common genes and DNA. TCRdb, rather than the study authors, made the V and J calls. The sample has a few hundred thousand distinct CDR3 sequences on record, 20% to 25% of them singletons. In total, the top ten clones hold about a quarter of the sample.

The chain joins TRBV20-1 to TRBJ2-5; a stretch of 8 junction bases matches TRBD2. This receptor was identified in a female donor with Graves disease. The material sequenced was peripheral blood mononuclear cells (PBMCs), taken when the disease was refractory, from a patient treated with antithyroid drugs. In nucleotide form, the sequence is TGCAGTGCTAGGGGAGCGGGAGTAGAAGAGACCCAGTACTTC. It is translated as CSARGAGVEETQYF.